This T cell receptor beta chain was identified in a study of cytomegalovirus exposure and HLA in healthy donors. Study overall: Earlier results showed 90 million to 130 million unique TCR beta sequences derived from roughly 180 million T cells. The study placed approximately 81% of its 398 genotyped donors in the Caucasian-associated ancestry cluster.

With 60 Vbeta and 13 Jbeta primers, the PCR was carried out. Assay used: immunoSEQ multiplex PCR; TCRdb lists only in-frame clones, some missing. The table has 98,000 or so clones, more than 75% seen once. The V segment lost 6 bases and the J segment 3 bases; nucleotides outside the gene matches: 7. This CDR3 comprises 14 residues. Germline CDR1 is WSHSY and CDR2 is SAAADI. Whole-study results and caveats: Per a prior analysis, the majority of TCR beta V segments were productive roughly 90% or roughly 30% of the time.

A note on this clone: Its antigen remains unidentified.

This sequence originates from a young woman in good health and CMV-seropositive. V and J are TRBV10-2 and TRBJ1-1, with TRBD1 identical over 7 bases. Input material: PBMCs. The CDR3 here is CASRGRDSYTEAFF. CDR3 bases: TGCGCCAGCAGGGGCCGGGACAGTTACACTGAAGCTTTCTTT.